The 17 T cell receptor beta chains below all came from one sample that was sequenced in a study of human T cells and chemical hapten exposure. Treatment defined: therapeutic diphenylcyclopropenone sensitization with weekly scalp DPC. The library labeled individual cDNA molecules by adding unique molecular identifiers to them. TCRdb analysed the reads with MiXCR anew, one entry per CDR3 protein. In the table there are 4,000 to 5,000 distinct CDR3 sequences, just under 50% of which are singletons. This sample comprised whole blood, obtained before DPC sensitization or 2, 6, or about 24 weeks after (not recorded which). These receptors originate from an adult with alopecia areata. Some clones in this sample may be carry-over from other donors' samples. This table probably holds off-target reads from a library built for another chain.

V and J are TRBV7-2 and TRBJ2-1, with 7 bases identical to TRBD2. Germline values: CDR1 SGHTA, CDR2 FQGNSA. V trimming: 1 base; J trimming: 9 bases; junction bases outside the gene matches: 6. The CDR3 is 14 amino acids. The chain's CDR3 is CASSLGLAGAEQFF. CDR3 nucleotides: TGTGCCAGCAGCTTAGGACTAGCCGGGGCTGAGCAGTTCTTC.

This chain uses TRBV7-2 with TRBJ2-1; no definite D call. The CDR3 loop spans 14 amino acids. CDR1 SGHTA and CDR2 FQGNSA come from the germline V gene. V was clipped by 6 bases and J by 0 bases, with 9 bases between them. The CDR3 loop is CASSYVSSYNEQFF. The DNA for the CDR3 is TGTGCCAGCAGTTATGTGAGCTCCTACAATGAGCAGTTCTTC.

The V call is TRBV20-1, the J call TRBJ2-7, with a weak D call TRBD2 (6 bases). CDR1 and CDR2 (germline): DFQATT, SNEGSKA (reference sequence). The CDR3 is made up of 14 amino acids. V was shortened by 6 bases and J by 2 bases, with 17 bases between the two germline ends. CDR3 sequence reads: CSATTSGTPYEQYF. CDR3 DNA sequence: TGCAGTGCCACGACTAGTGGGACGCCCTACGAGCAGTACTTC.

This clonotype came up once. The V and J genes are TRBV18 and TRBJ2-1; 7 nucleotides match TRBD1. The length of the CDR3 is 13 residues. Germline values: CDR1 KGHSH, CDR2 LQKENI. J gave up 6 bases and V 3 bases, and 2 bases lay outside the gene matches. This CDR3 is CASSPGQPNEQFF. Written as DNA, the CDR3 is TGTGCCAGCTCACCGGGACAGCCCAATGAGCAGTTCTTC.

The chain recombines TRBV11-2 with TRBJ1-2; D is perhaps TRBD1 (5 bases). V was clipped by 6 bases and J by 5 bases, with 16 bases between them. This CDR3 has 14 residues. Per the germline V gene, CDR1 is SGHAT and CDR2 is FQNNGV. The CDR3 loop reads CASRREGFSYGYTF. The CDR3 nucleotides read TGTGCCAGCAGAAGAGAGGGGTTCTCGTATGGCTACACCTTC.

This sequence joins TRBV10-3 and TRBJ2-2, with 8 bases matching TRBD2. This CDR3 has 15 amino acids. Trimming at V came to 7 bases and at J to 10 bases, leaving 14 bases not matched to a gene. The germline V gene encodes CDR1 ENHRY and CDR2 SYGVKD. In DNA, the CDR3 is TGTGCCATCACCCCGGGACTAGGGAAAGGCGTGGAGCTGTTTTTT. It translates to CAITPGLGKGVELFF.

The V call is TRBV6-4, the J call TRBJ2-2, with a tentative D call TRBD1 (5 bases). The V gene lost 5 bases and the J gene lost 2 bases, with 24 bases spanning the gap. Germline CDR1 reads MRHNA; CDR2 reads SNTAGT. The CDR3 runs 19 residues. CDR3 nucleotide sequence: TGTGCCAGCAGTACCCTTAGGGGAAACTTTACAAGCAACACCGGGGAGCTGTTTTTT. Translating it yields CASSTLRGNFTSNTGELFF.

This clonotype was counted only a few times. The rearrangement joins TRBV12-3 or TRBV12-4 to TRBJ2-2, with TRBD2 as a possible D gene (5 bases). V lost 6 bases and J lost 9, with 20 bases in between. The CDR3 has 15 amino acids. The CDR3 region has the DNA TGTGCCAGCAGCCAGCCGATGAGTGGGAGCAGGGAGCTGTTTTTT. This translates into CASSQPMSGSRELFF.

The chain links TRBV7-9 to TRBJ2-7, with 11 bases aligning to TRBD2. This CDR3 is 15 amino acids long. Looked up from germline, CDR1 is SEHNR and CDR2 is FQNEAQ (reference sequence). V lost 3 bases and J lost 5; bases outside the gene matches: 6. CDR3 sequence reads: CASSFSGRAINEQYF. Written as DNA, the CDR3 is TGTGCCAGCAGCTTTAGCGGGAGGGCAATCAACGAGCAGTACTTC. The complete variable domain, with remaining parts taken from reference TRBV7-9 and TRBJ2-7, reads DTGVSQNPRHKITKRGQNVTFRCDPISEHNRLYWYRQTLGQGPEFLTYFQNEAQLEKSRLLSDRFSAERPKGSFSTLEIQRTEQGDSAMYLCASSFSGRAINEQYFGPGTRLTVT.

This clonotype was recorded a few times. The J gene is TRBJ2-2, the V gene TRBV18, with 9 positions matching TRBD1. Germline-derived CDR1 and CDR2 are KGHSH and LQKENI. V lost 6 bases to trimming and J lost 7 bases; unmatched junction nucleotides: 9. The CDR3 consists of 15 residues. CDR3 bases: TGTGCCAGCTCCCCCGGGACAGGGATCGGCGGGGAGCTGTTTTTT. Its protein is CASSPGTGIGGELFF.

This clonotype was seen more than once but under ten times. The chain joins TRBV7-6 to TRBJ2-1; unclear D gene. CDR3 length: 18 amino acids. The germline V and J ends were trimmed by 2 bases and 0 bases, with 17 bases remaining between them. Germline values: CDR1 SGHVS, CDR2 FNYEAQ. CDR3 protein: CASSLYVTGQSSYNEQFF. In DNA form, the CDR3 reads TGTGCCAGCAGCTTATATGTTACGGGCCAGAGCTCCTACAATGAGCAGTTCTTC. The complete variable domain, with remaining parts taken from reference TRBV7-6 and TRBJ2-1, reads GAGVSQSPRYKVTKRGQDVALRCDPISGHVSLYWYRQALGQGPEFLTYFNYEAQQDKSGLPNDRFSAERPEGSISTLTIQRTEQRDSAMYRCASSLYVTGQSSYNEQFFGPGTRLTVL.

The chain links TRBV10-3 to TRBJ2-6, with no clear D. This CDR3 is 14 amino acids long. The V and J ends lost 4 bases and 4 bases respectively, with 8 bases between them. CDR1 ENHRY and CDR2 SYGVKD come from the germline V gene. The CDR3 loop reads CAISVELGANVLTF. The CDR3 DNA reads as TGTGCCATCAGTGTTGAACTCGGGGCCAACGTCCTGACTTTC.

The chain couples TRBV10-3 to TRBJ2-3, with D perhaps TRBD1 (6 bases). Trimming left V 6 bases short and J 7 bases short, with 14 bases between. The CDR3 is 13 amino acids. The germline gives CDR1 ENHRY, CDR2 SYGVKD. The CDR3 region is CAIRGTSYNTQYF. In DNA, the CDR3 is TGTGCCATCAGGGGGACATCTTACAATACGCAGTATTTT.

The V call is TRBV4-3, the J call TRBJ2-3; 10 nucleotides line up with TRBD2. V gave up 1 base and J gave up 4 bases; unmatched junction bases: 8. This CDR3 spans 17 amino acids. Germline CDR1 is LGHNA and CDR2 is YSLEER. In nucleotides, the CDR3 is TGCGCCAGCAGCCAAGCCTCCACTAGCGGGATCGCAGATACGCAGTATTTT. The encoded protein is CASSQASTSGIADTQYF.

The chain combines TRBV5-4 with TRBJ2-1; no reliable D call. The CDR3 extends over 12 amino acids. V shed 4 bases and J shed 15 bases, with 17 bases lying between them. Germline CDR1 reads SGHNT; CDR2 reads YYREEE (reference sequence). CDR3: CASSRAYQEMFF. The CDR3 coding sequence is TGTGCCAGCAGCCGAGCTTATCAGGAGATGTTCTTC.

V gene TRBV3-1 combines with J gene TRBJ2-7; 8 bases fit TRBD2. V gave up 4 bases and J gave up 1 base; unmatched junction bases: 9. Per germline, CDR1 LGHDT and CDR2 YNNKEL (reference sequence). CDR3 length equals 16 residues. CDR3 amino acids: CASSRERGTPSYEQYF. The CDR3 coding sequence is TGTGCCAGCAGCCGCGAGCGGGGGACTCCATCCTACGAGCAGTACTTC.

This clonotype has only a few counts. CDR3 DNA sequence: TGTGCCAGCACCAAAGGGCGGGTCAGCACAGATACGCAGTATTTT. Translated, it gives CASTKGRVSTDTQYF. The rearrangement joins TRBV7-2 to TRBJ2-3, with a weak D call TRBD2 (5 bases). The CDR3 is made up of 15 amino acids. Trimming shortened V by 7 bases and J by 0 bases, and 14 bases separated the two germline ends. The germline CDR1 and CDR2 sequences are SGHTA and FQGNSA.